These T cell receptor beta chains were read from a single sample in a study of T-cell reconstitution after alpha-beta-depleted transplantation in children. TCRdb redid the calling of the PCR reads with MiXCR, one entry per CDR3 protein. Among over 550,000 distinct CDR3 sequences, approximately 10% were seen once, and the ten largest hold roughly 4%. The sample in question was PBMCs from the stem cell graft donor, obtained from the stem cell graft. The receptors derive from a human donor who donated a stem cell graft to a child with acute myeloid leukemia. Both conserved end residues are part of each CDR3. The D gene is left open where the match is weak. The listing skips clone size in some rows; elsewhere it reads once, few, many or a size class.

j_gene	d_gene	v_gene	abundance	CDR3aa	CDR3nt
TRBJ2-3	TRBD2	TRBV9	NA	CASSVASGAGEQTDTQYF	TGTGCCAGCAGCGTAGCGTCGGGAGCGGGAGAGCAAACAGATACGCAGTATTTT
TRBJ2-7	NA	TRBV2	few	CATNRDRLYEQYF	TGTGCTACTAATCGGGACCGACTCTACGAGCAGTACTTC
TRBJ2-1	TRBD2	TRBV6-2/TRBV6-3	few	CASTITGTSGREQFF	TGTGCCAGCACCATAACCGGGACTAGCGGGAGGGAGCAGTTCTTC
TRBJ1-5	NA	TRBV6-1	few	CASSRNDRRFLEGQPQHF	TGTGCCAGCAGTCGAAACGACAGGAGATTCTTAGAGGGTCAGCCCCAGCATTTT
TRBJ2-7	TRBD1	TRBV20-1	NA	CSASGQGRFEEQYF	TGCAGTGCTAGTGGACAGGGCCGGTTTGAGGAGCAGTACTTC
TRBJ2-1	NA	TRBV18	NA	CASSPPNGGGNEQFF	TGTGCCAGCTCACCACCGAATGGAGGGGGGAATGAGCAGTTCTTC
TRBJ2-7	TRBD2	TRBV5-1	few	CASSFETSGNYEQYF	TGCGCCAGCAGCTTTGAGACTAGCGGCAACTACGAGCAGTACTTC
TRBJ2-3	TRBD2	TRBV4-3	few	CASSRTAGGLTDTQYF	TGCGCCAGCAGCCGAACAGCGGGAGGGTTAACAGATACGCAGTATTTT
TRBJ2-2	NA	TRBV28	few	CASSYPTTRGELFF	TGTGCCAGCAGTTACCCTACTACCCGCGGGGAGCTGTTTTTT
TRBJ2-1	TRBD2	TRBV6-2/TRBV6-3	many	CASSRASGGQFF	TGTGCCAGCAGTAGGGCTAGCGGCGGGCAGTTCTTC
TRBJ2-3	NA	TRBV9	NA	CASSGTSGLRGADTQYF	TGTGCCAGCAGCGGGACCTCGGGACTCAGGGGTGCAGATACGCAGTATTTT
TRBJ1-1	NA	TRBV20-1	few	CSAGRGSMNTEAFF	TGCAGTGCTGGACGGGGCTCCATGAACACTGAAGCTTTCTTT
TRBJ2-3	TRBD1	TRBV29-1	NA	CSAPGGGTDTQYF	TGCAGCGCTCCAGGGGGAGGCACAGATACGCAGTATTTT
TRBJ2-3	NA	TRBV20-1	few	CSASQSRDTQYF	TGCAGTGCTAGTCAGTCGCGGGATACGCAGTATTTT
TRBJ2-7	NA	TRBV5-8	few	CASSPGDQRNEQYF	TGTGCCAGCAGCCCAGGGGATCAGAGAAACGAGCAGTACTTC